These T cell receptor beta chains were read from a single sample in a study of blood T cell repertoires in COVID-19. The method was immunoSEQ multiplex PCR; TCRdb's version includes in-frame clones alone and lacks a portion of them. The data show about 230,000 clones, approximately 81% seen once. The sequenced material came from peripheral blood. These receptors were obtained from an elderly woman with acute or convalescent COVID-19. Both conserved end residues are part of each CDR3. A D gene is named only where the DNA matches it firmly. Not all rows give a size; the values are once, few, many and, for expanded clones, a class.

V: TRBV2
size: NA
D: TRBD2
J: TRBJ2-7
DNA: TGTGCCAGCAGGCTGAAGGGGGCGGGAGGGCCCTATTACTCCTACGAGCAGTACTTC
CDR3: CASRLKGAGGPYYSYEQYF

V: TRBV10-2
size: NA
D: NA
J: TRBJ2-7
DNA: TGCGCCAGCAGATCCGACTACTACGAGCAGTACTTC
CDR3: CASRSDYYEQYF

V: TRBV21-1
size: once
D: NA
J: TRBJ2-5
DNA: TGTGCCAGCAGCATGACTAGATCTCCTAATTGGGACCAAGAGACCCAGTACTTC
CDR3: CASSMTRSPNWDQETQYF

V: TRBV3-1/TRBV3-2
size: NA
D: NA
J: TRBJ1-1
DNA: TGTGCCAGCAGCTCCACAGCAGGGGCCGCGAACACTGAAGCTTTCTTT
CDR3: CASSSTAGAANTEAFF

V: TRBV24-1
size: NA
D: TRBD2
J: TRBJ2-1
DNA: TGTGCCACCAGTGCCGGACTAGCGGCCTCCTACAATGAGCAGTTCTTC
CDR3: CATSAGLAASYNEQFF

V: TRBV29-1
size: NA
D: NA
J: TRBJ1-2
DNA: TGCAGCGTTGCTGCTAACTATGGCTACACCTTC
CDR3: CSVAANYGYTF

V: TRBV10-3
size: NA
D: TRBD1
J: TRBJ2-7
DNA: TGTGCCATCAGCGCAGGGGGCGGATACGAGCAGTACTTC
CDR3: CAISAGGGYEQYF

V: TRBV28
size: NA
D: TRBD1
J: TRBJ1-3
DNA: TGTGCCAGCAGTTCCCTGGGACAGGGAGATGGAAACACCATATATTTT
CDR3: CASSSLGQGDGNTIYF

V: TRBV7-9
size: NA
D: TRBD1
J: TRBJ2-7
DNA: TGTGCCAGCAGCTTACAAGGGTCAGGGGGAAGATACGAGCAGTACTTC
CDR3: CASSLQGSGGRYEQYF

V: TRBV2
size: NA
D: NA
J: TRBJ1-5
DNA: TGTGCCAGCAGTGAAGGGAGCCGGAGCCCAGCCCAGCATTTT
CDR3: CASSEGSRSPAQHF

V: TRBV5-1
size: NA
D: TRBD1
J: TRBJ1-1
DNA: TGCGCCAGCAGCTTGGGACAGGGGATGCCTTTCTTT
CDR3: CASSLGQGMPFF

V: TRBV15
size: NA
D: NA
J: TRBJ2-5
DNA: TGTGCCACCAGCAGAGGGCGACTAGGGCCGGAGACCCAGTACTTC
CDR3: CATSRGRLGPETQYF

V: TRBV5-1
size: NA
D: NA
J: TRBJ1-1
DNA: TGCGCCAGCAGCGTGGCGGTCGGCAGGCAGAACACTGAAGCTTTCTTT
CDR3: CASSVAVGRQNTEAFF

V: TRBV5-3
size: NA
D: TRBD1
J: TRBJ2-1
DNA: TGTGCCAGAAGCCCGGGACAGGGTAGGAATGAGCAGTTCTTC
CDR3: CARSPGQGRNEQFF

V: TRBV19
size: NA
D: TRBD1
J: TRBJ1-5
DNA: TGTGCCACCCACCCGGGACAGGGTGAAGGGATCAATCAGCCCCAGCATTTT
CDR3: CATHPGQGEGINQPQHF

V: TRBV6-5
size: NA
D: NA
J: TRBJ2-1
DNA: TGTGCCAGCAGTTACTTCCTCGATAGCTCCTACAATGAGCAGTTCTTC
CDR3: CASSYFLDSSYNEQFF

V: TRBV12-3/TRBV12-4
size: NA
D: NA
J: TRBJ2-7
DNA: TGTGCCAGCAGTCCCTCGTCCTACGAGCAGTACTTC
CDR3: CASSPSSYEQYF

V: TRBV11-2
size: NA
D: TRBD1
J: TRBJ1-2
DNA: TGTGCCAGCAGACCACAGGGGAACTATGGCTACACCTTC
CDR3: CASRPQGNYGYTF

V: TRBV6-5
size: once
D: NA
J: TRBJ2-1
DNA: TGTGCCAGCAGGACGGGTAACTACAATGAGCAGTTCTTC
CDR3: CASRTGNYNEQFF

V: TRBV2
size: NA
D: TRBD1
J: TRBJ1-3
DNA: TGTGCCAGCATCAAGGACAGGGGGAACACCATATATTTT
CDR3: CASIKDRGNTIYF

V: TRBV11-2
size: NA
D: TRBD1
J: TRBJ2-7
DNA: TGTGCCAGCAGCTCCTCGGACAGGGGTTCCTACGAGCAGTACTTC
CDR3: CASSSSDRGSYEQYF

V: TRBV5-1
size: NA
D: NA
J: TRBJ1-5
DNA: TGCGCCAGCAGCTTGGGGGGGCGCAATCAGCCCCAGCATTTT
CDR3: CASSLGGRNQPQHF